This T cell receptor (beta chain) was sequenced in a study of shared clonotypes between healthy human individuals. The authors divided CD4+ cells into CD45RA+ naive and CD45RA-negative memory subsets. This clone was detected only once. Using immunoSEQ multiplex PCR, the repertoire was profiled, and TCRdb retains in-frame clones only, with some absent. The sample records around 750,000 clones, around two thirds being singletons. Sequencing was carried out using memory CD4+ T cells sorted from blood. Subset specified: CD45RA-negative fraction. This TCR was recovered from a woman aged 30 to 39 in good health.

CDR3 sequence (DNA): TGTGCCAGCAGCTTTACGGGGGGCTACAATCAGCCCCAGCATTTT. Its translation is CASSFTGGYNQPQHF. This rearrangement joins TRBV11-2 to TRBJ1-5, with a tentative D call TRBD1 (6 bases). Germline V gene lookup returns CDR1 SGHAT and CDR2 FQNNGV. The CDR3 loop spans 15 amino acids. Trimming removed 3 bases from V and 3 bases from J, with 12 bases in between. The full variable domain, in which reference TRBV11-2 and TRBJ1-5 provide the parts outside the CDR3, is EAGVAQSPRYKIIEKRQSVAFWCNPISGHATLYWYQQILGQGPKLLIQFQNNGVVDDSQLPKDRFSAERLKGVDSTLKIQPAKLEDSAVYLCASSFTGGYNQPQHFGDGTRLSIL.